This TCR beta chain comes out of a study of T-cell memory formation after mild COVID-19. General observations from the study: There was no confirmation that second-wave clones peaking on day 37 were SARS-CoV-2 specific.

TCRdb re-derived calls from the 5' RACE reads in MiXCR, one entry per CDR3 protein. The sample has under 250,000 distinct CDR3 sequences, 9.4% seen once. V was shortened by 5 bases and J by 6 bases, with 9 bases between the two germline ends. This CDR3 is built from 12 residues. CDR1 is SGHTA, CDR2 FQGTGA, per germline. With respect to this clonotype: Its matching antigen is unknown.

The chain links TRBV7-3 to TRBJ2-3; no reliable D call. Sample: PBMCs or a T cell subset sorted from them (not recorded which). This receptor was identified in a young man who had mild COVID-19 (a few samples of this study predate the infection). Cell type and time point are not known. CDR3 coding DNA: TGTGCCAGCAGCCGTCCCAGTGATACGCAGTATTTT. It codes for CASSRPSDTQYF.